The TCR beta chain under discussion was sequenced for a study of CD8+ T cells in alopecia areata. Following RNA extraction, reverse transcription yielded cDNA that acted as the sequencing template. Assay used: immunoSEQ multiplex PCR; TCRdb lists only in-frame clones, some missing. The table records over 150,000 clones, about 55% of them present only once. Indicated treatment: oral pan-JAK inhibitor, 5-10 mg twice daily. This CDR3 is built from 11 residues. Trimming cost V 6 bases and J 6 bases, with 8 bases left between them. Germline CDR1 reads SGHDT; CDR2 reads YYEEEE. The TCR originated in a human donor with alopecia areata. This specimen consisted of CD8+ T cells sorted from blood, obtained at week 24, from a patient treated with tofacitinib. The chain joins TRBV5-6 to TRBJ2-3, with D tentatively TRBD1 (6 bases). CDR3 protein: CASTGGDTQYF. CDR3 sequence (DNA): TGTGCCAGCACTGGGGGCGATACGCAGTATTTT.